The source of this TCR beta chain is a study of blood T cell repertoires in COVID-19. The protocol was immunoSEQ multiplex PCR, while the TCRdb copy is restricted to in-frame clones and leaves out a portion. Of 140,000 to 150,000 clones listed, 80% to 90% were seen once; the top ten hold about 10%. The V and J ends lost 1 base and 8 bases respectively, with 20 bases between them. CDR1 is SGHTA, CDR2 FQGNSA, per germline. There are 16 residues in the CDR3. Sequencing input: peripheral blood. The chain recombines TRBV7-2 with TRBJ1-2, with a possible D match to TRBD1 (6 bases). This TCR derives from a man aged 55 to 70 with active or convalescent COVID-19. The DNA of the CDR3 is TGTGCCAGCAGCTTAGATGAACATACAGGGTATGGCGGCTACACCTTC. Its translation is CASSLDEHTGYGGYTF.